Each of the 30 T cell receptor beta chains below was sequenced from the same sample in a study of PD-1 blockade in classical Hodgkin lymphoma. Described time point: cycle 4 day 1 (C4D1), after less than 7 weeks of nivolumab. Every patient was affected by relapse after autologous stem cell transplantation, while exposure to brentuximab vedotin was not uniform. Data came from immunoSEQ multiplex PCR; TCRdb stores just in-frame clones and leaves some out. This sample has approximately 96,000 clones, with 85% to 95% found just once. Specimen: peripheral blood mononuclear cells (PBMCs), collected before the fourth cycle of nivolumab. The receptors were sampled from a human donor with classical Hodgkin lymphoma.

V and J are TRBV9 and TRBJ2-1; 11 nucleotides match TRBD2. The CDR3 totals 18 residues. The ends lost 0 bases at V and 3 bases at J; junction bases unmatched: 8. Germline V gene data show CDR1 as SGDLS and CDR2 as YYNGEE. This CDR3 reads CASSVGPSLAGGYNEQFF. In DNA form, the CDR3 reads TGTGCCAGCAGCGTAGGACCCTCTCTAGCGGGAGGCTACAATGAGCAGTTCTTC.

The chain couples TRBV4-1 to TRBJ2-1; 13 positions match TRBD2. Germline lookup yields CDR1 MGHRA and CDR2 YSYEKL. CDR3 length: 16 amino acids. V lost 0 bases to trimming and J lost 4 bases; unmatched junction nucleotides: 0. CDR3 region: CASSQELAGGYNEQFF. CDR3 sequence (DNA): TGCGCCAGCAGCCAAGAACTAGCGGGAGGGTACAATGAGCAGTTCTTC.

The genes are TRBV5-1 and TRBJ2-5; no firm D call. The J call may be incorrect, as the DNA end agrees better with TRBJ2-7. CDR3 length: 14 amino acids. The germline V gene encodes CDR1 SGHRS and CDR2 YFSETQ. CDR3 protein: CASSLDGGSSEQYF. In nucleotides, the CDR3 is TGCGCCAGCAGCTTGGATGGCGGATCAAGCGAGCAGTACTTC.

The chain links TRBV19 to TRBJ2-7, with 12 bases aligning to TRBD2. V gave up 4 bases and J gave up 4 bases; unmatched junction bases: 5. In germline, CDR1 is LNHDA, CDR2 SQIVND (reference sequence). This CDR3 spans 15 amino acids. CDR3 protein: CASSNLAGGLYEQYF. The CDR3 nucleotides are TGTGCCAGTAGTAACCTAGCGGGAGGGCTGTACGAGCAGTACTTC.

The chain recombines TRBV28 with TRBJ2-7, with TRBD1 matching over 7 bases. Germline CDR1 is MDHEN and CDR2 is SYDVKM. The CDR3 runs 15 residues. Germline trimming cut 1 base from V and 7 bases from J; bases unmatched to any gene: 10. The CDR3 sequence is CASSLLTGEPWEQYF. In DNA form, the CDR3 reads TGTGCCAGCAGTTTATTAACAGGGGAACCCTGGGAGCAGTACTTC.

The genes are TRBV27 and TRBJ2-5, with 10 positions matching TRBD1. Germline CDR1 reads MNHEY; CDR2 reads SMNVEV (reference sequence). CDR3 size: 14 residues. The V gene end was trimmed by 6 bases and the J gene end by 3 bases; junction bases not matched to a gene: 4. The CDR3 protein is CASRRQGAKETQYF. For the CDR3, the DNA is TGTGCCAGCAGAAGACAGGGGGCAAAAGAGACCCAGTACTTC.

Notes on this clone: The conserved phenylalanine or tryptophan is not found at the CDR3 terminus, so this likely reflects a read error. This CDR3 reads CAWSGTNYGYTL. CDR3 sequence (DNA): TGTGCCTGGAGTGGGACCAACTATGGCTACACCCTC. The chain uses TRBV30 and TRBJ1-2, with no clear D. Between the trimmed V and J ends, which lost 1 base and 2 bases, there was a span of 5 bases. The germline V gene encodes CDR1 GTSNPN and CDR2 SVGIG (reference sequence). The CDR3 runs to 12 residues.

The chain combines TRBV28 with TRBJ1-1; the D gene is possibly TRBD1 (6 bases). The CDR3 has 12 residues. Trimming removed 8 bases at V and 1 base at J, with 8 bases between. From germline, CDR1 is MDHEN and CDR2 SYDVKM. The CDR3 region is CASETGNTEAFF. DNA for the CDR3: TGTGCCAGCGAGACAGGGAACACTGAAGCTTTCTTT.

The chain joins TRBV6-1 to TRBJ2-5, with D tentatively TRBD2 (5 bases). The V gene lost 5 bases and the J gene lost 4 bases, with 14 bases spanning the gap. Germline CDR1 is MNHNS and CDR2 is SASEGT. This CDR3 is 14 amino acids long. CDR3 sequence reads: CASSLRQRLETQYF. The DNA of the CDR3 is TGTGCCAGCAGTTTACGGCAGCGGTTAGAGACCCAGTACTTC.

The chain has TRBV30 and TRBJ2-4; D unclear. Germline V gives CDR1 GTSNPN, CDR2 SVGIG (reference sequence). V lost 2 bases, J lost 7 bases, and 9 bases lay in between. The CDR3 runs 12 residues. CDR3 sequence reads: CAWSLSQNIQYF. CDR3 DNA sequence: TGTGCCTGGAGTTTGTCTCAGAACATTCAGTACTTC. Full variable domain (outside the CDR3, taken from reference TRBV30 and TRBJ2-4): SQTIHQWPATLVQPVGSPLSLECTVEGTSNPNLYWYRQAAGRGLQLLFYSVGIGQISSEVPQNLSASRPQDRQFILSSKKLLLSDSGFYLCAWSLSQNIQYFGAGTRLSVL.

The chain combines TRBV28 with TRBJ2-3; D is unclear. CDR3 length equals 12 residues. Trimming took off 2 bases at V and 4 bases at J, with 4 bases between the two ends. CDR1 MDHEN and CDR2 SYDVKM come from the germline V gene. The CDR3 DNA sequence: TGTGCCAGCAGTTTAATCGCAGATACGCAGTATTTT. This encodes CASSLIADTQYF.

V gene TRBV11-2 combines with J gene TRBJ2-7; 10 bases are shared with TRBD1. The J segment lost 3 bases and the V segment lost 4 bases, leaving 9 bases of the junction unmatched. The germline V gene encodes CDR1 SGHAT and CDR2 FQNNGV. The CDR3 totals 16 residues. The CDR3 nucleotides read TGTGCCAGCAGCTATCACTCGACAGGGGGCTTCTACGAGCAGTACTTC. Amino acid sequence: CASSYHSTGGFYEQYF.

The chain links TRBV11-2 to TRBJ1-1; D not certain. In germline, CDR1 is SGHAT, CDR2 FQNNGV. The CDR3 is made up of 16 amino acids. The V and J ends lost 5 bases and 2 bases respectively, with 18 bases between them. This CDR3 reads CASSLPALRENTEAFF. The CDR3 DNA reads as TGTGCCAGCAGCCTACCGGCTCTGAGAGAAAACACTGAAGCTTTCTTT.

This clone turned up a few times. The chain couples TRBV7-6 to TRBJ1-3; 8 bases agree with TRBD1. The germline V gene encodes CDR1 SGHVS and CDR2 FNYEAQ. Trimming cost V 6 bases and J 5 bases; bases outside gene matches: 9. This CDR3 spans 15 amino acids. The CDR3 DNA sequence: TGTGCCAGCAGTTCGACAGGGGTTCATAGAAACACCATATATTTT. This sequence encodes CASSSTGVHRNTIYF.

CDR3 in DNA: TGTGCCAGCAGTGTACCGCGGGACTACCTCAATGAGCAGTTCTTC. Translating gives CASSVPRDYLNEQFF. The rearrangement joins TRBV6-1 to TRBJ2-1; TRBD2 matches at 7 bases. The CDR3 is 15 residues long. The germline CDR1 and CDR2 sequences are MNHNS and SASEGT. The trim removed 4 bases at V and 6 bases at J, leaving 9 bases unmatched.

The rearrangement joins TRBV6-6 to TRBJ2-1, with 13 bases matching TRBD2. V lost 6 bases, J lost 6 bases, and 8 bases stayed unmatched. Per germline, CDR1 MNHNY and CDR2 SVGAGI (reference sequence). The length of the CDR3 is 16 residues. CDR3 DNA sequence: TGTGCCAGCAGGGGACTAGCGGGACTGAATTTCAATGAGCAGTTCTTC. This translates into CASRGLAGLNFNEQFF.

V and J are TRBV4-1 and TRBJ2-2, with TRBD2 identical over 8 bases. V lost 0 bases to trimming and J lost 6 bases; unmatched junction nucleotides: 9. Germline assignment: CDR1 MGHRA and CDR2 YSYEKL. CDR3 size: 17 residues. The chain's CDR3 is CASSQEMAGLVSGELFF. Here the CDR3 DNA reads TGCGCCAGCAGCCAAGAGATGGCGGGACTAGTCTCCGGGGAGCTGTTTTTT.

The chain has TRBV5-6 and TRBJ1-1; D is uncertain. Trimming left V 1 base short and J 4 bases short, with 14 bases between. Germline V gene sequence: CDR1 SGHDT, CDR2 YYEEEE. The CDR3 loop spans 15 amino acids. CDR3 in amino acids: CASSLNPGVGTEAFF. In DNA, the CDR3 is TGTGCCAGCAGCTTGAATCCGGGTGTGGGCACTGAAGCTTTCTTT. The entire variable domain, with the rest obtained from reference TRBV5-6 and TRBJ1-1, is as follows: DAGVTQSPTHLIKTRGQQVTLRCSPKSGHDTVSWYQQALGQGPQFIFQYYEEEERQRGNFPDRFSGHQFPNYSSELNVNALLLGDSALYLCASSLNPGVGTEAFFGQGTRLTVV.

This clone showed up just once. The chain combines TRBV2 with TRBJ2-3, with D perhaps TRBD2 (6 bases). Germline V CDR1 and CDR2: SNHLY, FYNNEI. V was trimmed by 10 bases and J by 3 bases, leaving 14 bases between them. CDR3 length: 13 residues. Here the CDR3 DNA reads TGTGCCACCGAGGGGACTGTGACAGATACGCAGTATTTT. Translation: CATEGTVTDTQYF.

V is TRBV9 and J is TRBJ2-1; 8 nucleotides align to TRBD2. Germline values: CDR1 SGDLS, CDR2 YYNGEE. This CDR3 has 17 amino acids. V lost 0 bases to trimming and J lost 5 bases; unmatched junction nucleotides: 10. CDR3 DNA sequence: TGTGCCAGCAGCGTAGACCCCACCTCACTAGCGGACAATGAGCAGTTCTTC. Encoded protein: CASSVDPTSLADNEQFF.

This sequence joins TRBV28 and TRBJ1-2, with a tentative D call TRBD1 (5 bases). This CDR3 comprises 14 residues. Between the trimmed V and J ends, which lost 5 bases and 3 bases, there was a span of 13 bases. Germline V gene lookup returns CDR1 MDHEN and CDR2 SYDVKM. In DNA, the CDR3 is TGTGCCAGCAGTATCTTACAGGAGTACTATGGCTACACCTTC. Protein sequence: CASSILQEYYGYTF.

The V call is TRBV7-8, the J call TRBJ1-1; D not resolved. The CDR3 runs 13 residues. V gave up 3 bases and J gave up 0 bases, with 5 bases separating them. Germline V CDR1 and CDR2: SGHVS, FQNEAQ. CDR3 in DNA: TGTGCCAGCAGCTTCAAGGTGAACACTGAAGCTTTCTTT. The encoded protein is CASSFKVNTEAFF.

CDR3 nucleotide sequence: TGTGCCAGCAGTAGCGGGACAGGGTTCCCTAACTATGGCTACACCTTC. Its protein product is CASSSGTGFPNYGYTF. This sequence joins TRBV25-1 and TRBJ1-2; TRBD1 aligns across 9 bases. The J segment lost 0 bases and the V segment lost 5 bases, leaving 7 bases of the junction unmatched. The V gene's germline CDR1 is MGHDK and CDR2 SYGVNS. There are 16 residues in the CDR3.

The chain recombines TRBV19 with TRBJ2-1; D not certain. CDR1 is LNHDA and CDR2 is SQIVND in the germline V gene (reference sequence). Trimming removed 3 bases from V and 6 bases from J, with 9 bases in between. This CDR3 spans 13 amino acids. CDR3 DNA: TGTGCCAGTAGTATTCCCCCTCTCAATGAGCAGTTCTTC. It encodes CASSIPPLNEQFF. The full variable domain, its missing parts supplied by reference TRBV19 and TRBJ2-1, is DGGITQSPKYLFRKEGQNVTLSCEQNLNHDAMYWYRQDPGQGLRLIYYSQIVNDFQKGDIAEGYSVSREKKESFPLTVTSAQKNPTAFYLCASSIPPLNEQFFGPGTRLTVL.

The J gene is TRBJ2-1, the V gene TRBV2, with a tentative D call TRBD2 (6 bases). The germline gives CDR1 SNHLY, CDR2 FYNNEI. V was clipped by 4 bases and J by 3 bases, with 10 bases between them. The CDR3 contains 14 residues. CDR3 loop: CASSAGSLYNEQFF. CDR3 DNA: TGTGCCAGCAGTGCCGGGAGTCTCTACAATGAGCAGTTCTTC.

This clone came up a few times. This chain joins TRBV4-1 and TRBJ2-7; TRBD1 agrees at 7 bases. Germline CDR1 is MGHRA and CDR2 is YSYEKL. The ends lost 5 bases at V and 2 bases at J; junction bases unmatched: 12. This CDR3 contains 16 residues. CDR3 amino acids: CASSEKQGPQTYEQYF. The DNA for the CDR3 is TGCGCCAGCAGCGAGAAACAGGGGCCCCAGACCTACGAGCAGTACTTC.

The CDR3 is CASSLSGGSSYNEQFF. In nucleotides, the CDR3 is TGTGCCAGCAGCTTAAGCGGGGGGAGCTCCTACAATGAGCAGTTCTTC. This chain uses TRBV7-9 with TRBJ2-1, with TRBD2 identical over 9 bases. This CDR3 region has 16 residues. Germline V lookup: CDR1 SEHNR, CDR2 FQNEAQ (reference sequence). V lost 2 bases to trimming and J lost 0 bases; unmatched junction nucleotides: 2.

V gene TRBV6-1 combines with J gene TRBJ2-1, with a tentative D call TRBD2 (5 bases). CDR1 and CDR2 (germline): MNHNS, SASEGT. CDR3 length: 16 amino acids. The V gene lost 4 bases and the J gene lost 3 bases, with 16 bases spanning the gap. DNA of the CDR3: TGTGCCAGCAGTGCTTTAAGCGGTGCGCTCTACAATGAGCAGTTCTTC. It yields the protein CASSALSGALYNEQFF.

The V call is TRBV27, the J call TRBJ1-6; TRBD1 agrees at 10 bases. The CDR3 runs to 15 residues. V shed 3 bases and J 6 bases; nucleotides not matched to a gene: 2. Germline V CDR1 and CDR2: MNHEY, SMNVEV (reference sequence). The DNA for the CDR3 is TGTGCCAGCAGTTTTTGGACAGGGGGTAATTCACCCCTCCACTTT. Its translation: CASSFWTGGNSPLHF.

The chain employs TRBV6-6 and TRBJ2-7; D call uncertain. V lost 1 base, J lost 3 bases, and 7 bases lay in between. CDR1 is MNHNY, CDR2 SVGAGI, per germline (reference sequence). The CDR3 totals 13 residues. CDR3 sequence: CASSYLGSYEQYF. For the CDR3, the DNA is TGTGCCAGCAGTTACTTAGGAAGCTACGAGCAGTACTTC.